The 17 T cell receptor beta chains below come from one sample, sequenced in a study of blood T cell repertoires in COVID-19. Data came from immunoSEQ multiplex PCR; TCRdb stores just in-frame clones and leaves some out. The table records roughly 170,000 clones, 87% of them present only once. Material for sequencing was peripheral blood. These receptors all come from a woman under 30 who had recovered from COVID-19.

The rearrangement joins TRBV5-4 to TRBJ2-5, with 12 positions matching TRBD2. Germline V CDR1 and CDR2: SGHNT, YYREEE (reference sequence). The CDR3 is 14 amino acids. Germline trimming cut 7 bases from V and 9 bases from J; bases unmatched to any gene: 10. Here the CDR3 DNA reads TGTGCCAGCCAGACTAGCGGGGGCCCCACGGCCCAGTACTTC. Protein: CASQTSGGPTAQYF.

The J gene is TRBJ2-7, the V gene TRBV15; 7 positions agree with TRBD1. From germline, CDR1 is LNHNV and CDR2 YYDKDF (reference sequence). With 5 bases clipped from V and 4 bases from J, the junction kept 5 bases outside the gene matches. The CDR3 totals 13 residues. The CDR3 bases are TGTGCCACCAGCTCCCGACAGGGATACGAGCAGTACTTC. Its protein product is CATSSRQGYEQYF.

This clone has a handful of counts. The V call is TRBV2, the J call TRBJ1-1; 10 bases agree with TRBD1. The CDR3 contains 14 residues. Germline loops: CDR1 SNHLY, CDR2 FYNNEI. V trimming: 6 bases; J trimming: 3 bases; junction bases outside the gene matches: 4. CDR3 DNA sequence: TGTGCCAGCAGGAGACAGGGGGCGGACACTGAAGCTTTCTTT. Protein product: CASRRQGADTEAFF.

The chain combines TRBV27 with TRBJ2-7; D might be TRBD2 (5 bases). CDR3 length: 12 residues. V was cut by 2 bases and J by 12 bases, with 14 bases left in between. CDR1 is MNHEY, CDR2 SMNVEV, per germline (reference sequence). CDR3 sequence: CASSLSLEVLYF. DNA for the CDR3: TGTGCCAGCAGTTTAAGTCTGGAGGTGCTGTACTTC.

V is TRBV15 and J is TRBJ1-1; no clear D gene. The CDR3 runs 13 residues. Trimming stripped 0 bases from V and 12 bases from J, with 14 bases between. Germline loops: CDR1 LNHNV, CDR2 YYDKDF (reference sequence). This CDR3 reads CATSREGSSFPFF. In nucleotides, the CDR3 is TGTGCCACCAGCAGAGAGGGTAGCAGTTTCCCTTTCTTT. The full variable domain, in which reference TRBV15 and TRBJ1-1 provide the parts outside the CDR3, is DAMVIQNPRYQVTQFGKPVTLSCSQTLNHNVMYWYQQKSSQAPKLLFHYYDKDFNNEADTPDNFQSRRPNTSFCFLDIRSPGLGDTAMYLCATSREGSSFPFFGQGTRLTVV.

The chain joins TRBV18 to TRBJ2-7; D ambiguous. CDR1 KGHSH and CDR2 LQKENI come from the germline V gene. V lost 4 bases and J lost 2, with 15 bases in between. The CDR3 runs to 15 residues. The chain's CDR3 is CASSHGSEPTYEQYF. The CDR3 DNA sequence: TGTGCCAGCTCACACGGTTCTGAACCTACCTACGAGCAGTACTTC.

The chain carries TRBV5-8 and TRBJ2-2; D remains unclear. Trimming took 1 base from V and 0 from J, leaving 7 bases between them. The CDR3 runs 15 residues. CDR1 SGHTS and CDR2 YDEGEE come from the germline V gene. CDR3 coding DNA: TGTGCCAGCAGCTTGTTAACACCGAACACCGGGGAGCTGTTTTTT. Translated: CASSLLTPNTGELFF.

CDR3 amino acids: CASSFQGSKNIQYF. The CDR3 region has the DNA TGTGCCAGCAGCTTTCAGGGTTCCAAAAACATTCAGTACTTC. V usage is TRBV28 and J usage is TRBJ2-4; TRBD1 might be the D (5 bases). The V gene lost 6 bases and the J gene lost 2 bases, with 11 bases spanning the gap. The CDR3 spans 14 residues. Germline assignment: CDR1 MDHEN and CDR2 SYDVKM.

The chain employs TRBV14 and TRBJ2-2, with TRBD1 as a possible D gene (6 bases). V was cut by 0 bases and J by 4 bases, with 15 bases left in between. CDR1 is SGHDN and CDR2 is FVKESK in the germline V gene. This CDR3 spans 17 amino acids. The CDR3 region is CASSQDYTGSSTGELFF. CDR3 nucleotide sequence: TGTGCCAGCAGCCAAGATTATACAGGGTCTTCCACCGGGGAGCTGTTTTTT.

The chain recombines TRBV6-5 with TRBJ2-1; D may be TRBD2 (8 bases). The CDR3 extends over 16 amino acids. The germline V and J ends were trimmed by 0 bases and 6 bases, with 15 bases remaining between them. Per the germline V gene, CDR1 is MNHEY and CDR2 is SVGAGI. Here the CDR3 DNA reads TGTGCCAGCAGTTACTCAGGGGGCGGGGGGAGCAATGAGCAGTTCTTC. This encodes CASSYSGGGGSNEQFF.

This sequence joins TRBV30 and TRBJ1-1; maybe TRBD1 (6 bases). Germline CDR1 and CDR2: GTSNPN and SVGIG (reference sequence). The V end lost 3 bases, the J end lost 3 bases, and 14 bases lay between the germline ends. This CDR3 is built from 14 residues. CDR3 loop: CAWSPQGDHTEAFF. CDR3 nucleotides: TGTGCCTGGAGCCCACAGGGTGACCACACTGAAGCTTTCTTT.

This sequence joins TRBV2 and TRBJ2-7; 15 bases map to TRBD2. There are 14 residues in the CDR3. Germline-derived CDR1 and CDR2 are SNHLY and FYNNEI. CDR3 DNA sequence: TGTGCCAGCAGTGGAGGACTAGCGGGAGGGCCATTCGGGGTC. It is translated as CASSGGLAGGPFGV.

The chain couples TRBV4-3 to TRBJ2-6, with D possibly TRBD1 on 5 matching bases. V was trimmed by 0 bases and J by 0 bases, leaving 9 bases between them. This CDR3 has 17 residues. Germline V lookup: CDR1 LGHNA, CDR2 YSLEER. CDR3 region: CASSQEAGHSGANVLTF. CDR3 bases: TGCGCCAGCAGCCAAGAAGCAGGGCACTCTGGGGCCAACGTCCTGACTTTC.

The chain has TRBV6-5 and TRBJ2-7; 9 bases agree with TRBD2. This CDR3 region has 15 residues. With 2 bases clipped from V and 6 bases from J, the junction kept 8 bases outside the gene matches. Looked up from germline, CDR1 is MNHEY and CDR2 is SVGAGI. CDR3 protein: CASSYRAGGFGEQYF. As DNA, the CDR3 is TGTGCCAGCAGTTACAGAGCGGGGGGTTTCGGCGAGCAGTACTTC.

The V gene is TRBV4-3, the J gene TRBJ2-7; TRBD2 aligns across 12 bases. This CDR3 is built from 15 residues. V lost 2 bases to trimming and J lost 2 bases; unmatched junction nucleotides: 1. Germline CDR1 LGHNA, CDR2 YSLEER. The CDR3 region has the DNA TGCGCCAGCAGCCAACTAGCGGGGGGGACCTACGAGCAGTACTTC. Its protein is CASSQLAGGTYEQYF.

J is TRBJ1-1 and V is TRBV5-4; D uncertain. This CDR3 is built from 14 residues. Germline CDR1 and CDR2: SGHNT and YYREEE (reference sequence). Between the trimmed V and J ends, which lost 0 bases and 1 base, there was a span of 7 bases. For the CDR3, the DNA is TGTGCCAGCAGCTTGGATTTCCGGAACACTGAAGCTTTCTTT. Protein product: CASSLDFRNTEAFF.

The J gene is TRBJ2-7, the V gene TRBV11-2; D is uncertain. Trimming took off 4 bases at V and 3 bases at J, with 4 bases between the two ends. Germline V gives CDR1 SGHAT, CDR2 FQNNGV. This CDR3 has 11 amino acids. The CDR3 spells CASSSYYEQYF. For the CDR3, the DNA is TGTGCCAGCAGCTCGTACTACGAGCAGTACTTC. The whole variable domain, filled in from reference TRBV11-2 and TRBJ2-7, reads EAGVAQSPRYKIIEKRQSVAFWCNPISGHATLYWYQQILGQGPKLLIQFQNNGVVDDSQLPKDRFSAERLKGVDSTLKIQPAKLEDSAVYLCASSSYYEQYFGPGTRLTVT.